The 9 T cell receptor beta chains below come from one sample, sequenced in a study of graft-versus-host responses after intestinal transplantation. This table comes from immunoSEQ multiplex PCR, and its TCRdb copy is limited to in-frame clones, with some not included. The table records about 70,000 clones, 90% of them present only once. Their recognized antigens are unknown. This specimen consisted of unstimulated CD8+ T cells sorted from spleen or lymph node cells, obtained before intestinal transplant. These receptors were collected from a human donor who received an intestinal transplant.

The chain has TRBV10-1 and TRBJ2-7, with 11 bases fitting TRBD2. The CDR3 covers 14 residues. Germline lookup yields CDR1 WNHNN and CDR2 SYGVQD (reference sequence). V trimming: 4 bases; J trimming: 2 bases; junction bases outside the gene matches: 1. The DNA for the CDR3 is TGCGCCAGCAGTGGGACTAGCGGGCCCTACGAGCAGTACTTC. It encodes CASSGTSGPYEQYF.

The chain is built from TRBV29-1 and TRBJ2-3; maybe TRBD1 (6 bases). Germline V gene data show CDR1 as SQVTM and CDR2 as ANQGSEA. With 6 bases removed from V and 4 bases from J, the gap between germline ends came to 8 bases. CDR3 length equals 11 residues. The CDR3 here is CSVKGADTQYF. CDR3 DNA: TGCAGCGTAAAGGGGGCAGATACGCAGTATTTT.

This sequence joins TRBV27 and TRBJ2-7; a possible D gene is TRBD1 (7 bases). Germline CDR1 is MNHEY and CDR2 is SMNVEV (reference sequence). The CDR3 runs 14 residues. Deletions cut 2 bases from V and 3 bases from J, with 11 bases between. Here the CDR3 reads CASSLMQGGYEQYF. DNA for the CDR3: TGTGCCAGCAGTTTAATGCAGGGGGGCTACGAGCAGTACTTC.

Note on this clone: Mismatch with germline at one junction end may stem from a read error. The chain combines TRBV7-7 with TRBJ2-3, with D tentatively TRBD1 (6 bases). This CDR3 spans 16 amino acids. Looked up from germline, CDR1 is SSHAT and CDR2 is FNYEAQ (reference sequence). The DNA of the CDR3 is TGTGCTAGCAGCCCCGGGGCTGGGGGCAATGCAGATACGCAGTATTTT. This gives the protein CASSPGAGGNADTQYF.

The rearrangement joins TRBV19 to TRBJ1-1; D is ambiguous. Germline V CDR1 and CDR2: LNHDA, SQIVND (reference sequence). V was clipped by 5 bases and J by 2 bases, with 6 bases between them. This CDR3 has 12 residues. DNA for the CDR3: TGTGCCAGTAGTTCTGTAAACACTGAAGCTTTCTTT. Translated, it gives CASSSVNTEAFF.

The chain joins TRBV4-1 to TRBJ2-5; maybe TRBD2 (5 bases). CDR1 MGHRA and CDR2 YSYEKL come from the germline V gene. V was clipped by 0 bases and J by 0 bases, with 14 bases between them. This CDR3 contains 17 residues. The CDR3 here is CASSQDLGLPYQETQYF. CDR3 DNA sequence: TGCGCCAGCAGCCAAGATCTCGGACTCCCGTACCAAGAGACCCAGTACTTC.

The rearrangement uses TRBV6-5 and TRBJ2-3; TRBD1 matches at 8 bases. The CDR3 consists of 15 residues. V lost 6 bases to trimming and J lost 6 bases; unmatched junction nucleotides: 11. Looked up from germline, CDR1 is MNHEY and CDR2 is SVGAGI. The CDR3 sequence: CASSPGQGALDTQYF. As DNA, the CDR3 is TGTGCCAGCAGCCCGGGCCAGGGGGCGCTCGATACGCAGTATTTT.

This clone was seen a single time. The chain recombines TRBV29-1 with TRBJ1-1; D is uncertain. The V end was cut by 3 bases, the J end by 7 bases, with 18 bases between. This CDR3 comprises 14 residues. Germline V lookup: CDR1 SQVTM, CDR2 ANQGSEA. The CDR3: CSVERPLFPGEAFF. In DNA form, the CDR3 reads TGCAGCGTTGAGAGACCCCTCTTCCCGGGTGAAGCTTTCTTT.

The rearrangement joins TRBV27 to TRBJ1-1, with 10 bases identical to TRBD1. V was pared by 10 bases and J by 5 bases, with 16 bases of the junction left unmatched. The length of the CDR3 is 16 residues. Germline CDR1 is MNHEY and CDR2 is SMNVEV (reference sequence). The CDR3 nucleotides are TGTGCCACCGACCATCGCCGACAGGGGGCTGGGACTGAAGCTTTCTTT. It specifies CATDHRRQGAGTEAFF.